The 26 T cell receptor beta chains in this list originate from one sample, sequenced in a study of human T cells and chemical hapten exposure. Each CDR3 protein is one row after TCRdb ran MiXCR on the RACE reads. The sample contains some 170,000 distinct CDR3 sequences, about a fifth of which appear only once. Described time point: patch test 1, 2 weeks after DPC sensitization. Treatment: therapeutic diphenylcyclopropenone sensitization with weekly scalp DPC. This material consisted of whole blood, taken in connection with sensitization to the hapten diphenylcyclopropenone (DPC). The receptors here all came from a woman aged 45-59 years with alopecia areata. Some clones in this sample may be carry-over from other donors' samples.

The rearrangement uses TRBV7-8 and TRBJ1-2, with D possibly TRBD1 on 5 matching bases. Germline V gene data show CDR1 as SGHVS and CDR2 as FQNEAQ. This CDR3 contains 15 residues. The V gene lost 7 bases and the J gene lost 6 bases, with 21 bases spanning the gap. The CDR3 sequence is CASTSFTVGGNGYTF. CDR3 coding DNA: TGTGCCAGCACCTCCTTCACTGTGGGGGGAAATGGCTACACCTTC.

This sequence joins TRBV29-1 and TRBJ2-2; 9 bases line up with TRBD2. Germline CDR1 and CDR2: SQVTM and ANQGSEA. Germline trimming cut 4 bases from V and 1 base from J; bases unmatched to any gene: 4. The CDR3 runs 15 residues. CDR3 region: CSVGLADRNTGELFF. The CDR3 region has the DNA TGCAGCGTTGGACTAGCGGACCGGAACACCGGGGAGCTGTTTTTT.

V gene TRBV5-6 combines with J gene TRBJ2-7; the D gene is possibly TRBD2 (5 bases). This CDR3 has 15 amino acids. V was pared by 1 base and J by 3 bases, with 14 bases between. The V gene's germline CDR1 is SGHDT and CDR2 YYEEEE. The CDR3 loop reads CASSLIGVRIYEQYF. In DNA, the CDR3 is TGTGCCAGCAGCTTGATCGGGGTAAGGATCTACGAGCAGTACTTC.

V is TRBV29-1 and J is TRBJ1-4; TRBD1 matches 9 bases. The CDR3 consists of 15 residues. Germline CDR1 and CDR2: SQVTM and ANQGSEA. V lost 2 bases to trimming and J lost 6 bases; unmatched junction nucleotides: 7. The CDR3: CSVETSGTGYEKLFF. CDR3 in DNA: TGCAGCGTTGAAACATCCGGGACAGGGTATGAAAAACTGTTTTTT.

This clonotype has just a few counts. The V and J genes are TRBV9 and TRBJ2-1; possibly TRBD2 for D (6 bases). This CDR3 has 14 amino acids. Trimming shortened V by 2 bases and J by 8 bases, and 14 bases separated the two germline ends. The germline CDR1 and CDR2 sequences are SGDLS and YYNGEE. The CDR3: CASSVSGRAHEQFF. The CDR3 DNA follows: TGTGCCAGCAGCGTTTCCGGGAGAGCACATGAGCAGTTCTTC.

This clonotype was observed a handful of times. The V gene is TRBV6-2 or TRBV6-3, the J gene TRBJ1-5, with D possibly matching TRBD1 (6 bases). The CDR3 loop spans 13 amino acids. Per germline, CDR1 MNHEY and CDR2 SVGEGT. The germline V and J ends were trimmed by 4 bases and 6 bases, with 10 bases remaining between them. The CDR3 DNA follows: TGTGCCAGCAGTTCCACAGGGCGTCAGCCCCAGCATTTT. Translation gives CASSSTGRQPQHF.

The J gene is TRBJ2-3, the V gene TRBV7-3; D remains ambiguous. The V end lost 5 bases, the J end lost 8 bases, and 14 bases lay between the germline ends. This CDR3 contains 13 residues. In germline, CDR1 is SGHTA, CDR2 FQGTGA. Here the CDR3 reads CASSPILGGTQYF. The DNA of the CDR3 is TGTGCCAGCAGCCCTATTCTAGGTGGTACGCAGTATTTT.

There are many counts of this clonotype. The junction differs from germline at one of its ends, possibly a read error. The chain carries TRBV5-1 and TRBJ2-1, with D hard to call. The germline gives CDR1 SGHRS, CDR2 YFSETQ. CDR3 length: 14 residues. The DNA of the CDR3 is TGTGCCAGCAGTTTGGGTGCCTCGTACAATGAGCAGTTCTTC. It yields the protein CASSLGASYNEQFF.

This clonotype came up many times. This chain's CDR3 is CASGGGWVGRTEAFF. In DNA form, the CDR3 reads TGTGCCAGCGGAGGGGGTTGGGTTGGGCGCACTGAAGCTTTCTTT. V and J are TRBV6-1 and TRBJ1-1, with D possibly matching TRBD1 (6 bases). Germline CDR1 reads MNHNS; CDR2 reads SASEGT. The CDR3 runs 15 residues. The V and J ends lost 8 bases and 4 bases respectively, with 20 bases between them.

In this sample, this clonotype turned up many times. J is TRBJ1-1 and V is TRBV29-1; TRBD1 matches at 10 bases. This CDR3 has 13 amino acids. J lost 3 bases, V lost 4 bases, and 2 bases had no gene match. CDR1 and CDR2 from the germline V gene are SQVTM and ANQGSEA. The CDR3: CSVATGGDTEAFF. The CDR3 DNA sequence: TGCAGCGTTGCGACAGGGGGCGACACTGAAGCTTTCTTT.

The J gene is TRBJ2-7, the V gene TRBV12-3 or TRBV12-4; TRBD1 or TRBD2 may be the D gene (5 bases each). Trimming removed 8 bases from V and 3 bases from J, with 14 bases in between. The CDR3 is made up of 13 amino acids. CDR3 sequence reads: CASGARRLYEQYF. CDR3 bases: TGTGCCAGCGGGGCCCGGAGGCTCTACGAGCAGTACTTC.

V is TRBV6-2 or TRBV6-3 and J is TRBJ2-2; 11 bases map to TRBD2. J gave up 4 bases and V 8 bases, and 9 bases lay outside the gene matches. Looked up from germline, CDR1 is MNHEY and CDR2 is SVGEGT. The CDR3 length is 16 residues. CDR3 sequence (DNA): TGTGCCAGCCGACCGACACTAGCGGGGGCCACCGGGGAGCTGTTTTTT. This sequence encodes CASRPTLAGATGELFF.

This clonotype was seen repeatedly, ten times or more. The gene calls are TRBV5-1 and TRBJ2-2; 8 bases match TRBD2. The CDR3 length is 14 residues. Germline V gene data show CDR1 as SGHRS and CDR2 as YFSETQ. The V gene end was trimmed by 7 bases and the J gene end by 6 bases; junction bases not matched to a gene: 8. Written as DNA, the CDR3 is TGCGCCAGCGAGTCTAGCGGGTCGGCCGGGGAGCTGTTTTTT. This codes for CASESSGSAGELFF. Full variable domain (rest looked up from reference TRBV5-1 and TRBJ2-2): KAGVTQTPRYLIKTRGQQVTLSCSPISGHRSVSWYQQTPGQGLQFLFEYFSETQRNKGNFPGRFSGRQFSNSRSEMNVSTLELGDSALYLCASESSGSAGELFFGEGSRLTVL.

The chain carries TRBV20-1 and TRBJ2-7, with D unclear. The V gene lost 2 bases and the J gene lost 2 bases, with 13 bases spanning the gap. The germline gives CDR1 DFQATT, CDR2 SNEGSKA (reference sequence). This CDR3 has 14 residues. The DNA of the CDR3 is TGCAGTGCTAGAACGACCGTGAGGACCTACGAGCAGTACTTC. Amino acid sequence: CSARTTVRTYEQYF.

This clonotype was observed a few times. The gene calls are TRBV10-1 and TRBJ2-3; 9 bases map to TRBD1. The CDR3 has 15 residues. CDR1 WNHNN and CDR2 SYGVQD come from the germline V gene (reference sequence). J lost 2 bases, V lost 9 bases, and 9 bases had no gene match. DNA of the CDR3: TGCGCCAGGTATCCTGGACAGGGGAACACAGATACGCAGTATTTT. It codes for CARYPGQGNTDTQYF.

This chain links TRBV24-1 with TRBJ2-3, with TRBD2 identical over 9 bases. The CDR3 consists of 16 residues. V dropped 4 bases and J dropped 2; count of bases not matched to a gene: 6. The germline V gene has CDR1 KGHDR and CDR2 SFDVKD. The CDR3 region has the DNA TGTGCCACCAGTGACCGGACTAGCGCGACCACAGATACGCAGTATTTT. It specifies CATSDRTSATTDTQYF.

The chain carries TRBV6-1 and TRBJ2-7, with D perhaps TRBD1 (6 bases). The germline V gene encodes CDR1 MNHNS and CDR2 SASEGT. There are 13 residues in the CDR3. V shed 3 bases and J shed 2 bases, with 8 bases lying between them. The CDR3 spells CASSDGQPYEQYF. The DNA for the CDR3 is TGTGCCAGCAGTGATGGACAGCCCTACGAGCAGTACTTC.

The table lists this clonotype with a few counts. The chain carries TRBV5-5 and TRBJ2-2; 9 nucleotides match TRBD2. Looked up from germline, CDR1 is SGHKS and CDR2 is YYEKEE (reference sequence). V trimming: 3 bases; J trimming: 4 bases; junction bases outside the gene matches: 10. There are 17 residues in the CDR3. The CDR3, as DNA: TGTGCCAGCAGCTCATCGACTAGCGGTGCTGTCACCGGGGAGCTGTTTTTT. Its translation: CASSSSTSGAVTGELFF.

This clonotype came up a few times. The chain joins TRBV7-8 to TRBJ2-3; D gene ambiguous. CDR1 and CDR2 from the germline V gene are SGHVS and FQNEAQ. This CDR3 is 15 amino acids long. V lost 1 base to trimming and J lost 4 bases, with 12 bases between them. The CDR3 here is CASSLVSVEADTQYF. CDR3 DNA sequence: TGTGCCAGCAGCTTAGTAAGCGTCGAAGCAGATACGCAGTATTTT. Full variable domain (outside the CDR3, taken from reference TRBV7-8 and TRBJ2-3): GAGVSQSPRYKVAKRGQDVALRCDPISGHVSLFWYQQALGQGPEFLTYFQNEAQLDKSGLPSDRFFAERPEGSVSTLKIQRTQQEDSAVYLCASSLVSVEADTQYFGPGTRLTVL.

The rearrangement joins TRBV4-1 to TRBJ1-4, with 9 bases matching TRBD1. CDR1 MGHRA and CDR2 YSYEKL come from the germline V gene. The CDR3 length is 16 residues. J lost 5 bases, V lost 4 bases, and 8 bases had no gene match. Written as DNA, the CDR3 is TGCGCCAGCAGCCGACAACCGGGACAGGGAAATGAAAAACTGTTTTTT. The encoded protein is CASSRQPGQGNEKLFF.

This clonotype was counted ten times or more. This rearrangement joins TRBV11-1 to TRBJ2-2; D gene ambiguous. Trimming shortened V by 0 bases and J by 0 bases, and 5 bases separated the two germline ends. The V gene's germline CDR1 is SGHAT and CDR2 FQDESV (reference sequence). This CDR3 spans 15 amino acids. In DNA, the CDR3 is TGTGCCAGCAGCTTAGCGGCGGCGAACACCGGGGAGCTGTTTTTT. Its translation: CASSLAAANTGELFF.

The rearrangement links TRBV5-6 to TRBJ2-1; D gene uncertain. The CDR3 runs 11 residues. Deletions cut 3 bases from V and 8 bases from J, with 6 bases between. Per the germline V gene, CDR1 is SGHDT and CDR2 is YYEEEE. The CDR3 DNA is TGTGCCAGCAGCTACGGCTATGAGCAGTTCTTC. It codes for CASSYGYEQFF.

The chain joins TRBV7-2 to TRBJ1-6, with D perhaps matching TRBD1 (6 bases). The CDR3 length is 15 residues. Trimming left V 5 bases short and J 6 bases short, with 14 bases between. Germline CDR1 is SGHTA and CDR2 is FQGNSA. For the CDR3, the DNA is TGTGCCAGCAGCATTGCAACAGGGTCTAATTCACCCCTCCACTTT. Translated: CASSIATGSNSPLHF.

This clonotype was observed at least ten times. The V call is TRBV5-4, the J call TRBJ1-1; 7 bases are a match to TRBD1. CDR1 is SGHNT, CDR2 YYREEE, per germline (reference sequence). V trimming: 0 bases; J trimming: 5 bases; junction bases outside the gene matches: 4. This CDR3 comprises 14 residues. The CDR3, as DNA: TGTGCCAGCAGCTTGGAGGGGGCCAGAACTGAAGCTTTCTTT. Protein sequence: CASSLEGARTEAFF.

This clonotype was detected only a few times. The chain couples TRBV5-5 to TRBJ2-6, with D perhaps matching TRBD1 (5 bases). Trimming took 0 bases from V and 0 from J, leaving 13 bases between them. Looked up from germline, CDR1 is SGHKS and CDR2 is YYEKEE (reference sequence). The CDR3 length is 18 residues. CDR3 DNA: TGTGCCAGCAGCTTGGTAGACAGTACACTCTCTGGGGCCAACGTCCTGACTTTC. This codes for CASSLVDSTLSGANVLTF. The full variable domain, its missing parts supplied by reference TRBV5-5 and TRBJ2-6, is DAGVTQSPTHLIKTRGQQVTLRCSPISGHKSVSWYQQVLGQGPQFIFQYYEKEERGRGNFPDRFSARQFPNYSSELNVNALLLGDSALYLCASSLVDSTLSGANVLTFGAGSRLTVL.

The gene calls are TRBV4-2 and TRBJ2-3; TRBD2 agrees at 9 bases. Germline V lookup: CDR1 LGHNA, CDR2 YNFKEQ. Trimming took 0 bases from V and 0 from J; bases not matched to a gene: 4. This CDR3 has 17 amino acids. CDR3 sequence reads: CASSQEQAGGSTDTQYF. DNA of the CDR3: TGTGCCAGCAGCCAAGAACAGGCGGGAGGGAGCACAGATACGCAGTATTTT.